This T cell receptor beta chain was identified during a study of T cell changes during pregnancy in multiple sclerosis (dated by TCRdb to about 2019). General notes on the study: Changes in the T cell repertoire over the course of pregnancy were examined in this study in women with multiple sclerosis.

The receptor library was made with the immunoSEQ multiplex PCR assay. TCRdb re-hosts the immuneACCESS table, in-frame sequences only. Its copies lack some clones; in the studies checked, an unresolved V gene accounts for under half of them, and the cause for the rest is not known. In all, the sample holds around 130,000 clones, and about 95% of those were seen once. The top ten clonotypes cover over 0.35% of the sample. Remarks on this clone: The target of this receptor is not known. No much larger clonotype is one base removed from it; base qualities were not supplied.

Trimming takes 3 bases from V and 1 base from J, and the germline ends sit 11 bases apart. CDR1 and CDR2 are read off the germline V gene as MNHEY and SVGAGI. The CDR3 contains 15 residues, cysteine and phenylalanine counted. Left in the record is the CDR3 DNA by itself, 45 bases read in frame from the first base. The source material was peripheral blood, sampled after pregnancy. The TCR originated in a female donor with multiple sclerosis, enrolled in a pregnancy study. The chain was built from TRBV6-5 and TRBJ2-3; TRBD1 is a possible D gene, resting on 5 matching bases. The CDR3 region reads CASSYRSGRTDTQYF. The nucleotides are TGTGCCAGCAGTTATAGGTCAGGGCGCACAGATACGCAGTATTTT.